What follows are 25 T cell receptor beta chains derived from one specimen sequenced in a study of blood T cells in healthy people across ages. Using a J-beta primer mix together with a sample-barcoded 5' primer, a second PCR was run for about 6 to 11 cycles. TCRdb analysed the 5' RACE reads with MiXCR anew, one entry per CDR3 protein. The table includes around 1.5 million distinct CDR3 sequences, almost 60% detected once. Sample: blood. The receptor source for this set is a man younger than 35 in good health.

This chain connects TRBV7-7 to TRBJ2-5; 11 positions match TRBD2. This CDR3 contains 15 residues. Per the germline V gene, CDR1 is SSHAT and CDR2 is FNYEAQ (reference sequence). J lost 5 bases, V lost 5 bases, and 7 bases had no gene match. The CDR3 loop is CASSISGRDLETQYF. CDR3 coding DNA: TGTGCCAGCAGCATTAGCGGGAGGGACCTGGAGACCCAGTACTTC.

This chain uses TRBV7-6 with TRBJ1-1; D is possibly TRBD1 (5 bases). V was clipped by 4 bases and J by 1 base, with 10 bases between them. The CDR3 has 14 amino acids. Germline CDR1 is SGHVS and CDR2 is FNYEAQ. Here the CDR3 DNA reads TGTGCCAGCAGCTCCAGGGACGAGAACACTGAAGCTTTCTTT. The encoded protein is CASSSRDENTEAFF.

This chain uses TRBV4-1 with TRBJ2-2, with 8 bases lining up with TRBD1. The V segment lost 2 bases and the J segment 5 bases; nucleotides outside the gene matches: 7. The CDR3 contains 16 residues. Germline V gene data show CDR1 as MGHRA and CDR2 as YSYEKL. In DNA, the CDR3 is TGCGCCAGCAGCCAATGGGGACAGGAGGATACCGGGGAGCTGTTTTTT. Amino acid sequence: CASSQWGQEDTGELFF.

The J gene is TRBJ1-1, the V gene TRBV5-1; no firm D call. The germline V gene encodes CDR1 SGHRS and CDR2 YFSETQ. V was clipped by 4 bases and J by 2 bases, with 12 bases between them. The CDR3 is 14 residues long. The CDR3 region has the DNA TGCGCCAGCAGCCAGCGGGTAGACAACACTGAAGCTTTCTTT. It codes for CASSQRVDNTEAFF.

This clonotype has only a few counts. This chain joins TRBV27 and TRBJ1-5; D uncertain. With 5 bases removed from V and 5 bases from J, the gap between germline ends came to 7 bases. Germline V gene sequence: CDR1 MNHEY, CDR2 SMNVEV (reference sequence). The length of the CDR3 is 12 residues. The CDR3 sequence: CASSITHQPQHF. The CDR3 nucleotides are TGTGCCAGCAGTATCACTCATCAGCCCCAGCATTTT.

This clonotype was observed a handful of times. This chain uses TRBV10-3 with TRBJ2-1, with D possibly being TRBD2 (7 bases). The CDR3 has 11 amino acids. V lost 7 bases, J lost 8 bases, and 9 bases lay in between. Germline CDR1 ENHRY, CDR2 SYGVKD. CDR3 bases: TGTGCCATCATGGGGGGGCATGAGCAGTTCTTC. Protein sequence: CAIMGGHEQFF.

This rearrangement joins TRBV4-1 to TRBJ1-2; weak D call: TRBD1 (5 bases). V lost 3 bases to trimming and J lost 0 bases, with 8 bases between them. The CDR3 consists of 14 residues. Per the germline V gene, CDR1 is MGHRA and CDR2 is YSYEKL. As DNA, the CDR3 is TGCGCCAGCAGCCACCAGGGAGCTAACTATGGCTACACCTTC. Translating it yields CASSHQGANYGYTF.

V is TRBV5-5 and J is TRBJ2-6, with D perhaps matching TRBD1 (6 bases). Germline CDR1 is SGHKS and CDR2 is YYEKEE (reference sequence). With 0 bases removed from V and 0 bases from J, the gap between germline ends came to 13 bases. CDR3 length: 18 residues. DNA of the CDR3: TGTGCCAGCAGCTTGGTAGGGGGTCCCCTCTCTGGGGCCAACGTCCTGACTTTC. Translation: CASSLVGGPLSGANVLTF.

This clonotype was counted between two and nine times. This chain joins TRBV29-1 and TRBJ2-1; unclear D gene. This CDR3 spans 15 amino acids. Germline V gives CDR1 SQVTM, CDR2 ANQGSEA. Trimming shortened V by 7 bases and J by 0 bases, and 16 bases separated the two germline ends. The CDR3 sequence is CSGTKPQSSYNEQFF. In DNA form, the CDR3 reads TGCAGCGGGACCAAACCCCAAAGCTCCTACAATGAGCAGTTCTTC.

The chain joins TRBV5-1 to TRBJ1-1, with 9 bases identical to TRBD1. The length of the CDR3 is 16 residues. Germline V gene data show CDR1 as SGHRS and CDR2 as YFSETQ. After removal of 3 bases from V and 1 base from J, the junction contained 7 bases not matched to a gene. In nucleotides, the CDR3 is TGCGCCAGCAGCTGGACAGGGGCCGTTGGGAACACTGAAGCTTTCTTT. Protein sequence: CASSWTGAVGNTEAFF.

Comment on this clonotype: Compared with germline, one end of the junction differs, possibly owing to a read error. The CDR3 spells CASSLGTRGPYNEQFF. The CDR3 nucleotides are TGCGCCAGCAGCTTGGGGACGAGGGGGCCCTACAATGAACAGTTCTTC. The chain links TRBV5-1 to TRBJ2-1; TRBD1 matches at 7 bases. CDR1 is SGHRS, CDR2 YFSETQ, per germline. The CDR3 spans 16 residues.

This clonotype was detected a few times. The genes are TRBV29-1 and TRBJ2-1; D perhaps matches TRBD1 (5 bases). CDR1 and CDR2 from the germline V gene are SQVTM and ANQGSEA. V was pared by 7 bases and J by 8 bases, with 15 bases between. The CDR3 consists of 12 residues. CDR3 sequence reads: CSGRTQGYEQFF. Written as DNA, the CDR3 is TGCAGCGGTCGGACCCAGGGCTATGAGCAGTTCTTC.

In nucleotides, the CDR3 is TGTGCCAGCAGTTTCTCAGGGACTAGCGTCCTCCGCAATGAGCAGTTCTTC. As protein: CASSFSGTSVLRNEQFF. This sequence joins TRBV7-9 and TRBJ2-1, with 10 bases that match TRBD2. Unmatched junction bases numbered 14, after V lost 6 bases and J lost 6 bases. Germline V CDR1 and CDR2: SEHNR, FQNEAQ (reference sequence). CDR3 length equals 17 residues.

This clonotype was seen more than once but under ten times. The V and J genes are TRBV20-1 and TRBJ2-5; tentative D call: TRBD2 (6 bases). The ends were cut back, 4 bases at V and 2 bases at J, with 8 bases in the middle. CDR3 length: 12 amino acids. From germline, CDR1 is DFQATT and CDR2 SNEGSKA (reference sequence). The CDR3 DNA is TGCAGTGCTACGGGGGAACAAGAGACCCAGTACTTC. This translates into CSATGEQETQYF.

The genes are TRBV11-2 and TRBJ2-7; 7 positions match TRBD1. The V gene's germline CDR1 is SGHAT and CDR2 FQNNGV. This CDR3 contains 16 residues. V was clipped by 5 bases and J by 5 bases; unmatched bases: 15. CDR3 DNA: TGTGCCAGCAGCCTCTGGGACAGCCAAGTCCAGGACGAGCAGTACTTC. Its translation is CASSLWDSQVQDEQYF.

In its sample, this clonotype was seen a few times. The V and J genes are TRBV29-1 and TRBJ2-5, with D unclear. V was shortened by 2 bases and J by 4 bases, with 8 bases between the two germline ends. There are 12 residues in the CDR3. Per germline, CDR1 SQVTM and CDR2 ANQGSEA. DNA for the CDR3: TGCAGCGTTGAATACTGGGGAGAGACCCAGTACTTC. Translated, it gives CSVEYWGETQYF.

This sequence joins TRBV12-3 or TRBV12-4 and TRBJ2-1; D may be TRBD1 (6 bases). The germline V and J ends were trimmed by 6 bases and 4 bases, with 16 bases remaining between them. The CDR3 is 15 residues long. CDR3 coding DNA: TGTGCCAGCAGCCGGACAGCCGGTCGATACAATGAGCAGTTCTTC. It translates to CASSRTAGRYNEQFF.

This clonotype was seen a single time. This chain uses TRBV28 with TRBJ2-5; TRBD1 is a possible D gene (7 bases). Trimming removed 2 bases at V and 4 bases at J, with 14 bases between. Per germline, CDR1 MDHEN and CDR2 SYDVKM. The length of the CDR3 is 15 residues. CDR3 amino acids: CASSLGPGGGETQYF. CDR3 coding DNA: TGTGCCAGCAGTTTAGGGCCAGGGGGAGGAGAGACCCAGTACTTC.

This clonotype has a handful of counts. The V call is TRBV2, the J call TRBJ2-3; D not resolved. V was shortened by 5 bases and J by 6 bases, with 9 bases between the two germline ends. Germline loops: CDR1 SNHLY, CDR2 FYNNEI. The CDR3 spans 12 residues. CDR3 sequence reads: CASSRPGDTQYF. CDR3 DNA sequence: TGTGCCAGCAGTAGACCCGGGGATACGCAGTATTTT.

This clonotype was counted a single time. The CDR3 sequence: CASSQDNGAEQFF. CDR3 nucleotide sequence: TGCGCCAGCAGCCAAGATAATGGGGCTGAGCAGTTCTTC. The V gene is TRBV4-1, the J gene TRBJ2-1; D possibly corresponds to TRBD1 (5 bases). Germline V gene data show CDR1 as MGHRA and CDR2 as YSYEKL. V lost 0 bases, J lost 9 bases, and 9 bases lay in between. The CDR3 loop spans 13 amino acids.

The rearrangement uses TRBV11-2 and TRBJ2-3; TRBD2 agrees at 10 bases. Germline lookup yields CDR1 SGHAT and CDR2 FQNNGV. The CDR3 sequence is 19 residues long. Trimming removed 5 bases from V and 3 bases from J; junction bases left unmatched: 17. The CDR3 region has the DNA TGTGCCAGCAGCAACCCACCTACAGCGGGAGGGCCAAGTACAGATACGCAGTATTTT. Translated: CASSNPPTAGGPSTDTQYF.

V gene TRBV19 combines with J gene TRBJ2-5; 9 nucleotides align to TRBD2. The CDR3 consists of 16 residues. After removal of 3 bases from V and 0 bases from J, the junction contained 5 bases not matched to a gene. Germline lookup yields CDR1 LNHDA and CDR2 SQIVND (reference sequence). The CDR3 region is CASSIGLAGHQETQYF. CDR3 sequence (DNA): TGTGCCAGTAGTATCGGCCTAGCGGGACACCAAGAGACCCAGTACTTC.

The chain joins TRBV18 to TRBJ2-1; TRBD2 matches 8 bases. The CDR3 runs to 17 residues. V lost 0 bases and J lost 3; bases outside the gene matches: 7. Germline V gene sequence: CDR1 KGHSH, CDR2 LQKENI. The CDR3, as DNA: TGTGCCAGCTCACCACCTATACTAGCGGCATACTACAATGAGCAGTTCTTC. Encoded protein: CASSPPILAAYYNEQFF.

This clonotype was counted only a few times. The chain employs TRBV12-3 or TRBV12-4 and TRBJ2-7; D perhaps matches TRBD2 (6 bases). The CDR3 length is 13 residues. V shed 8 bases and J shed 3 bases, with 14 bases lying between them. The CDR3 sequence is CASSNRGFYEQYF. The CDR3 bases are TGTGCCAGCTCAAACCGGGGGTTCTACGAGCAGTACTTC.

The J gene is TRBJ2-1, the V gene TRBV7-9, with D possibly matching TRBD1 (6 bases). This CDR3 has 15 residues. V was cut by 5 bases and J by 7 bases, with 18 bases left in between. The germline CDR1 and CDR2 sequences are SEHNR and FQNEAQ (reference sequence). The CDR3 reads CASSQSGHVNNEQFF. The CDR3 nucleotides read TGTGCCAGCAGCCAGTCGGGACACGTAAATAATGAGCAGTTCTTC.